These 29 T cell receptor beta chains originate from one sample sequenced in a study of CD8 T cells in Susac syndrome. Reverse transcription of about 0.5 to 1 ug RNA was performed with random hexamers. One entry per CDR3 protein, called by TCRdb with MiXCR from the immunoSEQ multiplex PCR reads. The table lists about 120,000 distinct CDR3 sequences, roughly 95% of them singletons. The sequenced sample was CD4+ T cells from PBMCs. The receptor set was obtained from a human donor with Susac syndrome.

The rearrangement links TRBV3-1 to TRBJ2-1; D not resolved. Germline V CDR1 and CDR2: LGHDT, YNNKEL (reference sequence). The V and J ends lost 5 bases and 0 bases respectively, with 14 bases between them. The CDR3 loop spans 16 amino acids. CDR3 amino acids: CASSLTTGPSYNEQFF. DNA of the CDR3: TGTGCCAGCAGCTTGACGACCGGGCCCTCCTACAATGAGCAGTTCTTC.

The chain links TRBV20-1 to TRBJ1-1; a possible D gene is TRBD1 (5 bases). The CDR3 consists of 15 residues. Germline assignment: CDR1 DFQATT and CDR2 SNEGSKA (reference sequence). V was cut by 0 bases and J by 4 bases, with 15 bases left in between. The CDR3: CSARDIRGAITEAFF. CDR3 nucleotides: TGCAGTGCTAGAGATATTCGAGGGGCGATCACTGAAGCTTTCTTT.

The J gene is TRBJ2-2, the V gene TRBV30; TRBD2 agrees at 11 bases. Germline-derived CDR1 and CDR2 are GTSNPN and SVGIG (reference sequence). CDR3 length equals 15 residues. With V trimmed by 2 bases and J by 6 bases, 5 bases remained unmatched. The CDR3 DNA sequence: TGTGCCTGGAGTTTAGCGGGAGGGCCACCCGGGGAGCTGTTTTTT. Translated, it gives CAWSLAGGPPGELFF.

The chain combines TRBV20-1 with TRBJ2-5; D uncertain. The CDR3 sequence is 14 residues long. Germline V lookup: CDR1 DFQATT, CDR2 SNEGSKA (reference sequence). Trimming removed 1 base from V and 2 bases from J, with 11 bases in between. In DNA, the CDR3 is TGCAGTGCTAGAGCTGACGGAAATCAAGAGACCCAGTACTTC. It yields the protein CSARADGNQETQYF.

There are a few counts of this clonotype. The chain is built from TRBV29-1 and TRBJ2-3; no clear D gene. The CDR3 runs to 13 residues. V was shortened by 4 bases and J by 0 bases, with 8 bases between the two germline ends. CDR1 is SQVTM, CDR2 ANQGSEA, per germline. The CDR3 here is CSVGPRSTDTQYF. The CDR3 DNA is TGCAGCGTTGGCCCACGGAGCACAGATACGCAGTATTTT.

The chain combines TRBV14 with TRBJ2-1, with D tentatively TRBD2 (5 bases). CDR3 length equals 14 residues. V was cut by 0 bases and J by 4 bases, with 7 bases left in between. Germline V lookup: CDR1 SGHDN, CDR2 FVKESK. In DNA form, the CDR3 reads TGTGCCAGCAGCCAAGAAGGCGGGTACAATGAGCAGTTCTTC. This gives the protein CASSQEGGYNEQFF.

The chain recombines TRBV20-1 with TRBJ2-2, with D perhaps TRBD1 (6 bases). Germline V gene data show CDR1 as DFQATT and CDR2 as SNEGSKA (reference sequence). The CDR3 runs 14 residues. The V end lost 5 bases, the J end lost 2 bases, and 12 bases lay between the germline ends. The CDR3 region has the DNA TGCAGTGCTGCGACAGGAGCTAACACCGGGGAGCTGTTTTTT. Its protein is CSAATGANTGELFF.

This chain uses TRBV6-2 or TRBV6-3 with TRBJ2-7; D is undetermined. There are 12 residues in the CDR3. Trimming stripped 5 bases from V and 3 bases from J, with 8 bases between. Germline V gives CDR1 MNHEY, CDR2 SVGEGT. This chain's CDR3 is CASSHRLYEQYF. In nucleotides, the CDR3 is TGTGCCAGCAGTCACCGGCTCTACGAGCAGTACTTC.

The V call is TRBV28, the J call TRBJ2-7; 7 bases line up with TRBD2. Looked up from germline, CDR1 is MDHEN and CDR2 is SYDVKM. With 3 bases clipped from V and 0 bases from J, the junction kept 5 bases outside the gene matches. There are 15 residues in the CDR3. The CDR3 sequence is CASSFQGGSSYEQYF. CDR3 coding DNA: TGTGCCAGCAGTTTTCAGGGCGGGAGCTCCTACGAGCAGTACTTC.

This CDR3 is CSAVDRGLNGYTF. Written as DNA, the CDR3 is TGCAGTGCTGTGGATCGGGGACTGAATGGCTACACCTTC. V is TRBV20-1 and J is TRBJ1-2, with D possibly being TRBD1 (5 bases). The V gene lost 5 bases and the J gene lost 6 bases, with 16 bases spanning the gap. The germline V gene has CDR1 DFQATT and CDR2 SNEGSKA (reference sequence). This CDR3 contains 13 residues.

V and J are TRBV5-1 and TRBJ2-1; TRBD2 matches at 7 bases. Germline CDR1 reads SGHRS; CDR2 reads YFSETQ. This CDR3 has 15 residues. J was trimmed by 7 bases and V by 4 bases; bases with no gene match: 11. The CDR3 loop is CASSRQGGRGNEQFF. Written as DNA, the CDR3 is TGCGCCAGCAGCCGTCAGGGCGGGAGAGGGAATGAGCAGTTCTTC.

V is TRBV15 and J is TRBJ2-6; D call uncertain. The CDR3 consists of 13 residues. CDR1 LNHNV and CDR2 YYDKDF come from the germline V gene (reference sequence). The germline V and J ends were trimmed by 4 bases and 0 bases, with 1 base remaining between them. The CDR3 bases are TGTGCCACCAGCATCTCTGGGGCCAACGTCCTGACTTTC. Amino acids: CATSISGANVLTF.

The genes are TRBV3-1 and TRBJ2-2; possible D gene TRBD2, 6 bases. Trimming stripped 1 base from V and 7 bases from J, with 10 bases between. Germline V lookup: CDR1 LGHDT, CDR2 YNNKEL (reference sequence). The CDR3 sequence is 14 residues long. DNA of the CDR3: TGTGCCAGCAGCCAAGTGGAGGGAGTCGGGGAGCTGTTTTTT. This gives the protein CASSQVEGVGELFF.

The sample holds one count of this clonotype. The chain has TRBV7-9 and TRBJ1-1; no firm D call. The length of the CDR3 is 14 residues. The V gene's germline CDR1 is SEHNR and CDR2 FQNEAQ (reference sequence). V was clipped by 2 bases and J by 2 bases, with 9 bases between them. Here the CDR3 reads CASSLRAINTEAFF. The CDR3 coding sequence is TGTGCCAGCAGCTTAAGGGCGATTAACACTGAAGCTTTCTTT.

The chain uses TRBV2 and TRBJ2-1; maybe TRBD1 (5 bases). Germline V lookup: CDR1 SNHLY, CDR2 FYNNEI. The CDR3 runs 14 residues. Trimming left V 4 bases short and J 7 bases short, with 14 bases between. CDR3 residues: CASSVQGQSNEQFF. CDR3 DNA: TGTGCCAGCAGTGTTCAGGGTCAATCAAATGAGCAGTTCTTC.

The chain uses TRBV27 and TRBJ2-5, with 8 bases that match TRBD1. Trimming took 7 bases from V and 5 from J; bases not matched to a gene: 12. Germline-derived CDR1 and CDR2 are MNHEY and SMNVEV (reference sequence). The CDR3 runs to 15 residues. The CDR3 loop reads CASTRGTGRGETQYF. CDR3 sequence (DNA): TGTGCCAGCACCCGAGGGACAGGTCGAGGGGAGACCCAGTACTTC.

The sample holds a few counts of this clonotype. This sequence joins TRBV7-9 and TRBJ2-1; TRBD2 might be the D (6 bases). V was clipped by 5 bases and J by 1 base, with 12 bases between them. CDR3 length equals 15 residues. The germline V gene encodes CDR1 SEHNR and CDR2 FQNEAQ (reference sequence). CDR3 region: CASSLSGSSYNEQFF. CDR3 sequence (DNA): TGTGCCAGCAGCCTTAGCGGATCTTCCTACAATGAGCAGTTCTTC.

The chain combines TRBV20-1 with TRBJ1-2, with TRBD1 identical over 8 bases. The CDR3 is 15 amino acids. Trimming removed 8 bases from V and 2 bases from J; junction bases left unmatched: 13. Looked up from germline, CDR1 is DFQATT and CDR2 is SNEGSKA (reference sequence). The CDR3 DNA is TGCAGTACTTTAGGATCAGGGGGCCCCAACTATGGCTACACCTTC. Protein: CSTLGSGGPNYGYTF.

The chain combines TRBV12-3 or TRBV12-4 with TRBJ2-1, with a tentative D call TRBD1 (6 bases). This CDR3 region has 17 residues. With 5 bases removed from V and 5 bases from J, the gap between germline ends came to 22 bases. CDR3 residues: CASSQTNPGAPNNEQFF. The CDR3 DNA follows: TGTGCCAGCAGTCAAACCAATCCAGGGGCACCTAACAATGAGCAGTTCTTC.

The V call is TRBV29-1, the J call TRBJ2-3; 7 nucleotides match TRBD2. The germline V gene has CDR1 SQVTM and CDR2 ANQGSEA. V shed 4 bases, J shed 3 bases, and the junction held 7 bases outside the gene matches. The CDR3 consists of 14 residues. CDR3 in DNA: TGCAGCGTTGTGCAGTTCGGGAGGACAGATACGCAGTATTTT. This encodes CSVVQFGRTDTQYF.

CDR3 in amino acids: CASSLESSYEQYF. CDR3 coding DNA: TGCGCCAGCAGCTTGGAGAGCTCCTACGAGCAGTACTTC. V is TRBV5-1 and J is TRBJ2-7; no clear D gene. Germline V gene data show CDR1 as SGHRS and CDR2 as YFSETQ. The CDR3 has 13 amino acids. Trimming cost V 0 bases and J 0 bases, with 4 bases left between them.

The chain recombines TRBV24-1 with TRBJ2-1; the match to TRBD2 covers 12 bases. With 4 bases clipped from V and 4 bases from J, the junction kept 4 bases outside the gene matches. Germline lookup yields CDR1 KGHDR and CDR2 SFDVKD. The CDR3 has 16 amino acids. CDR3 in amino acids: CATSESGTSGYNEQFF. CDR3 DNA sequence: TGTGCCACCAGTGAGTCCGGGACTAGCGGGTACAATGAGCAGTTCTTC.

The chain uses TRBV5-1 and TRBJ1-2; D is ambiguous. This CDR3 spans 13 amino acids. Trimming stripped 5 bases from V and 5 bases from J, with 13 bases between. Germline CDR1 reads SGHRS; CDR2 reads YFSETQ. In nucleotides, the CDR3 is TGCGCCAGCAGGGGAGGAACCAATTATGGCTACACCTTC. Translating it yields CASRGGTNYGYTF.

The CDR3 region is CASSHETWDYGYTF. The CDR3 DNA sequence: TGTGCCAGCAGCCATGAGACATGGGACTATGGCTACACCTTC. This sequence joins TRBV14 and TRBJ1-2; D not resolved. The CDR3 totals 14 residues. CDR1 and CDR2 (germline): SGHDN, FVKESK. V lost 3 bases to trimming and J lost 3 bases, with 11 bases between them.

The V gene is TRBV29-1, the J gene TRBJ1-1; TRBD1 matches at 7 bases. Germline loops: CDR1 SQVTM, CDR2 ANQGSEA. V lost 8 bases, J lost 0 bases, and 6 bases stayed unmatched. The CDR3 contains 13 residues. The DNA of the CDR3 is TGCAGCTCCCGGGACAGATTGAACACTGAAGCTTTCTTT. Encoded protein: CSSRDRLNTEAFF. Together with reference TRBV29-1 and TRBJ1-1, the CDR3 gives the full variable domain: SAVISQKPSRDICQRGTSLTIQCQVDSQVTMMFWYRQQPGQSLTLIATANQGSEATYESGFVIDKFPISRPNLTFSTLTVSNMSPEDSSIYLCSSRDRLNTEAFFGQGTRLTVV.

The chain is built from TRBV7-9 and TRBJ2-7; D perhaps matches TRBD2 (5 bases). The CDR3 spans 15 residues. From germline, CDR1 is SEHNR and CDR2 FQNEAQ (reference sequence). V lost 4 bases, J lost 7 bases, and 20 bases lay in between. CDR3 sequence reads: CASSSRPDSSGEQYF. Written as DNA, the CDR3 is TGTGCCAGCAGCTCTCGTCCTGACTCCTCGGGAGAGCAGTACTTC.

CDR3 amino acids: CSVEKGFETQYF. The CDR3 DNA reads as TGCAGCGTTGAAAAGGGATTCGAGACCCAGTACTTC. The chain joins TRBV29-1 to TRBJ2-5; D call uncertain. V lost 2 bases and J 5 bases, leaving 9 bases between the germline ends. Germline V lookup: CDR1 SQVTM, CDR2 ANQGSEA. The CDR3 covers 12 residues.

The CDR3 region is CASSPDRGEGTGELFF. For the CDR3, the DNA is TGTGCCAGCAGCCCAGACAGGGGAGAGGGCACCGGGGAGCTGTTTTTT. V is TRBV6-2 or TRBV6-3 and J is TRBJ2-2; TRBD1 matches 8 bases. The CDR3 loop spans 16 amino acids. Germline values: CDR1 MNHEY, CDR2 SVGEGT. J lost 4 bases, V lost 6 bases, and 10 bases had no gene match.

This sequence joins TRBV5-6 and TRBJ1-5, with 10 bases lining up with TRBD1. Germline CDR1 reads SGHDT; CDR2 reads YYEEEE. The CDR3 runs to 16 residues. J was trimmed by 2 bases and V by 4 bases; bases with no gene match: 6. The CDR3 is CASSRDRGKGNQPQHF. CDR3 DNA: TGTGCCAGCAGCCGGGACAGGGGAAAGGGCAATCAGCCCCAGCATTTT.